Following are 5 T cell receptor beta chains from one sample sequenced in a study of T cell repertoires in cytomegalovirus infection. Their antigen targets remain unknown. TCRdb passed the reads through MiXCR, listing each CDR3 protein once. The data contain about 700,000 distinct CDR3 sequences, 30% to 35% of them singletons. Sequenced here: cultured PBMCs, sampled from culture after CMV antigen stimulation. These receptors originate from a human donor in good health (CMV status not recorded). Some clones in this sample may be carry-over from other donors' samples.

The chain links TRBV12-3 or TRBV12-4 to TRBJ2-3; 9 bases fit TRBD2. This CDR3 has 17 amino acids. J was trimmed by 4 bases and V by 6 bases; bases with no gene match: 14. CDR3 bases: TGTGCCAGCAGCCTAAACTTCGCGGGAGGGCCGCCAGATACGCAGTATTTT. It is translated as CASSLNFAGGPPDTQYF.

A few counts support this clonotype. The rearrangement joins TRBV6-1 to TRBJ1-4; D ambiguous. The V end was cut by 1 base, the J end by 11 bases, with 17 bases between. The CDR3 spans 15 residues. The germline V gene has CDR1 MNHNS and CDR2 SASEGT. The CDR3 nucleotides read TGTGCCAGCAGTGAAGATTTGGCAGGTTTATGGAAACTGTTTTTT. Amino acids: CASSEDLAGLWKLFF.

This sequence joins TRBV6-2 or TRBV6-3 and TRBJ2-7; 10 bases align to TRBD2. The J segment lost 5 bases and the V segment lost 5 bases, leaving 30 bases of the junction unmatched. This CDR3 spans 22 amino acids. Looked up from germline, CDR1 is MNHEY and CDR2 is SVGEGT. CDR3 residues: CASSTRQARGTSVSLVSHEQYF. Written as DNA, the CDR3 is TGTGCCAGCAGTACCCGCCAGGCCAGGGGGACTAGCGTCTCTTTGGTTAGCCACGAGCAGTACTTC.

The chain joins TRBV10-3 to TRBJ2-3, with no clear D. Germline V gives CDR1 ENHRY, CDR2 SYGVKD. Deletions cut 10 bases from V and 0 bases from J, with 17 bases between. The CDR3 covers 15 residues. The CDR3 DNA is TGTGCCAGCACACTTAGTGTACTTAGCACAGATACGCAGTATTTT. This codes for CASTLSVLSTDTQYF.

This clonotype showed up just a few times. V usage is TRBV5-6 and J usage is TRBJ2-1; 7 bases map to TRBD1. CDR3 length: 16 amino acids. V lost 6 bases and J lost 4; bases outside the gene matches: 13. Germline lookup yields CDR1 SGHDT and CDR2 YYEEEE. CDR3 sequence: CASTHWLRQGYNEQFF. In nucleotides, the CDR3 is TGTGCCAGCACCCATTGGCTGAGACAGGGATACAATGAGCAGTTCTTC.